This T cell receptor (beta chain) was captured by sequencing in a study of vaccination and CD4 T cells after COVID-19. Scientists ran DNA taken from cultured CD4+ T cells through the Oncomine TCR Beta short-read assay for sequencing. MiXCR was run by TCRdb on the PCR reads, yielding one entry per CDR3 protein. The repertoire has approximately 5,000 distinct CDR3 sequences, 27% of them found once; the top ten carry roughly 18%. The germline V gene encodes CDR1 LNHDA and CDR2 SQIVND (reference sequence). The CDR3 loop spans 14 amino acids. Trimming took 4 bases from V and 5 from J; bases not matched to a gene: 6. This clonotype is judged medium-sized. The antigen is not known. The treatment is: 10-day PBMC culture with coronavirus spike peptide pools or control peptides (ViraFEST assay). Gathering of the CD4+ T cells, from the unexposed donor, took place before the COVID-19 pandemic (2011-2018).

This receptor was identified in a human donor in good health. V gene TRBV19 combines with J gene TRBJ1-2, with 8 bases aligning to TRBD1. What was sequenced was CD4+ T cells from blood, cultured in vitro. DNA for the CDR3: TGTGCCAGTAGTAATCCGGGACAGGAATATGGCTACACCTTC. Its translation: CASSNPGQEYGYTF.